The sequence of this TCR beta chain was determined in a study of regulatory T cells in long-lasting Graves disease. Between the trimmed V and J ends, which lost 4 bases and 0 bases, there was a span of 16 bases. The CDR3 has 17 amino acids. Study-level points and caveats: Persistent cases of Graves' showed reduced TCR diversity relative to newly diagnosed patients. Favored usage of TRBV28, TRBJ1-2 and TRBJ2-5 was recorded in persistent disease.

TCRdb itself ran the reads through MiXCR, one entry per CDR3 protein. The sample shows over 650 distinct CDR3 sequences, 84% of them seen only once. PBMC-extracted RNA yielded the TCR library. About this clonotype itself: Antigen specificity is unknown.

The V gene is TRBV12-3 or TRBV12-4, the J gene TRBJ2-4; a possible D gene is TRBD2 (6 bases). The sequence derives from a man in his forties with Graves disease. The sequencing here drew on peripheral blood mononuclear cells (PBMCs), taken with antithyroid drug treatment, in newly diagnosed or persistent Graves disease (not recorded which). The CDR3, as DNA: TGTGCCAGCAGTTCACAAACGGCGGGGAGAGCCAAAAACATTCAGTACTTC. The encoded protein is CASSSQTAGRAKNIQYF.